The present T cell receptor (beta chain) was sequenced within a study of T cell changes during pregnancy in multiple sclerosis. The protocol was immunoSEQ multiplex PCR, while the TCRdb copy is restricted to in-frame clones and leaves out a portion. The table has over 30,000 clones, under 95% seen once; the top ten hold around 0.8%. The CDR3 is made up of 12 amino acids. Per germline, CDR1 SGHTA and CDR2 FQGNSA. V lost 11 bases, J lost 4 bases, and 14 bases lay in between. The chain employs TRBV7-2 and TRBJ1-2; tentative D call: TRBD1 (5 bases). Sequences were derived from CD4+ T cells from peripheral blood mononuclear cells, sampled in the third trimester of pregnancy. This TCR came from a female donor with multiple sclerosis, enrolled in a pregnancy study. CDR3 DNA sequence: TGTGCCGATGCGGGGGGTGGCTATGGCTACACCTTC. This translates into CADAGGGYGYTF. The full variable domain, rest sourced from reference TRBV7-2 and TRBJ1-2, is GAGVSQSPSNKVTEKGKDVELRCDPISGHTALYWYRQSLGQGLEFLIYFQGNSAPDKSGLPSDRFSAERTGGSVSTLTIQRTQQEDSAVYLCADAGGGYGYTFGSGTRLTVV.